These 14 T cell receptor beta chains were all obtained from the same sample, sequenced in a study of T cells in Graves' hyperthyroidism and ophthalmopathy. TCR beta CDR3 region amplification was performed from RNA transcripts. Using the HTBI primer set, a first-round RT-PCR was run on the TCR CDR3. TCRdb processed the multiplex PCR reads anew with MiXCR; each CDR3 protein has one entry. The sample carries 700,000 or so distinct CDR3 sequences, less than 20% recorded once. The specimen was blood. These receptors were taken from a man aged 18 to 30 with Graves' hyperthyroidism.

This clonotype appeared a few times. The chain couples TRBV28 to TRBJ2-2, with 7 bases lining up with TRBD2. Trimming removed 4 bases from V and 4 bases from J; junction bases left unmatched: 9. This CDR3 region has 16 residues. Per germline, CDR1 MDHEN and CDR2 SYDVKM. The CDR3 sequence is CASSWGFGRSTGELFF. In DNA, the CDR3 is TGTGCCAGCAGTTGGGGGTTCGGGAGGTCCACCGGGGAGCTGTTTTTT.

This chain joins TRBV5-4 and TRBJ2-1; D call uncertain. This CDR3 is 15 amino acids long. Germline V gives CDR1 SGHNT, CDR2 YYREEE (reference sequence). V lost 0 bases and J lost 3, with 10 bases in between. CDR3 amino acids: CASSLGSRDYNEQFF. DNA for the CDR3: TGTGCCAGCAGCTTGGGCAGCCGAGACTACAATGAGCAGTTCTTC.

This clonotype was seen ten or more times. The chain carries TRBV7-9 and TRBJ2-3; D unresolved. Trimming stripped 5 bases from V and 2 bases from J, with 11 bases between. CDR1 and CDR2 from the germline V gene are SEHNR and FQNEAQ (reference sequence). The CDR3 spans 14 residues. In DNA form, the CDR3 reads TGTGCCAGCAGCGTCGGTGCCATCACAGATACGCAGTATTTT. It codes for CASSVGAITDTQYF.

The table lists this clonotype with a few counts. V usage is TRBV12-3 or TRBV12-4 and J usage is TRBJ2-1; D gene ambiguous. Trimming left V 1 base short and J 9 bases short, with 7 bases between. The CDR3 spans 12 residues. The CDR3 DNA follows: TGTGCCAGCAGTTTAGAGGTGCTTGAGCAGTTCTTC. Translating it yields CASSLEVLEQFF.

The chain uses TRBV5-1 and TRBJ2-5, with D possibly being TRBD1 or TRBD2 (6 bases each). Germline V lookup: CDR1 SGHRS, CDR2 YFSETQ. The CDR3 is made up of 14 amino acids. V was trimmed by 2 bases and J by 3 bases, leaving 11 bases between them. The CDR3 sequence: CASSLGGSEETQYF. As DNA, the CDR3 is TGCGCCAGCAGCTTAGGGGGGTCGGAAGAGACCCAGTACTTC.

This clonotype has a handful of counts. This CDR3 is CASSDLRARGSGNTIYF. The CDR3 DNA sequence: TGTGCCAGCAGCGATTTAAGGGCTCGGGGCTCTGGAAACACCATATATTTT. The chain links TRBV3-1 to TRBJ1-3; unclear D gene. The ends were cut back, 5 bases at V and 0 bases at J, with 17 bases in the middle. Germline lookup yields CDR1 LGHDT and CDR2 YNNKEL (reference sequence). The CDR3 extends over 17 amino acids.

This clonotype was seen at least ten times. The J gene is TRBJ2-3, the V gene TRBV24-1, with TRBD2 as a possible D gene (5 bases). In germline, CDR1 is KGHDR, CDR2 SFDVKD. The CDR3 runs 17 residues. V was shortened by 4 bases and J by 2 bases, with 18 bases between the two germline ends. CDR3 protein: CATSELPPPADTDTQYF. For the CDR3, the DNA is TGTGCCACCAGTGAATTGCCCCCCCCAGCGGACACAGATACGCAGTATTTT.

This clonotype appeared many times. The chain combines TRBV11-3 with TRBJ2-1, with a weak D call TRBD2 (6 bases). The CDR3 is 16 residues long. V lost 1 base and J 1 base, leaving 11 bases between the germline ends. Germline V gene data show CDR1 as SGHNT and CDR2 as YENEEA. The CDR3 reads CASSLAGGASYNEQFF. The CDR3 nucleotides read TGTGCCAGCAGCTTAGCCGGGGGAGCGTCCTACAATGAGCAGTTCTTC.

The chain couples TRBV6-1 to TRBJ2-7; no definite D call. V lost 11 bases to trimming and J lost 4 bases, with 18 bases between them. CDR1 is MNHNS and CDR2 is SASEGT in the germline V gene. The CDR3 length is 13 residues. The chain's CDR3 is CAFRSNPQYEQYF. DNA of the CDR3: TGTGCCTTCCGGTCGAACCCGCAATACGAGCAGTACTTC.

This clonotype was seen more than once but under ten times. V gene TRBV20-1 combines with J gene TRBJ1-4; 8 bases are a match to TRBD1. V gave up 5 bases and J gave up 7 bases; unmatched junction bases: 6. The CDR3 sequence is 13 residues long. Germline loops: CDR1 DFQATT, CDR2 SNEGSKA (reference sequence). CDR3 sequence reads: CSAPNQGAEKLFF. CDR3 DNA sequence: TGCAGTGCTCCGAACCAGGGGGCTGAAAAACTGTTTTTT.

The J gene is TRBJ1-2, the V gene TRBV27, with 7 positions matching TRBD1. Unmatched junction bases numbered 6, after V lost 6 bases and J lost 5 bases. Germline V gives CDR1 MNHEY, CDR2 SMNVEV (reference sequence). The length of the CDR3 is 13 residues. CDR3 sequence (DNA): TGTGCCAGCAGGGGACAGACCAATTATGGCTACACCTTC. It translates to CASRGQTNYGYTF.

V usage is TRBV6-1 and J usage is TRBJ1-5; D is unresolved. Germline V gene sequence: CDR1 MNHNS, CDR2 SASEGT. V was clipped by 10 bases and J by 7 bases, with 17 bases between them. The CDR3 spans 13 residues. This chain's CDR3 is CAIQISRLQPQHF. Here the CDR3 DNA reads TGTGCCATCCAAATCTCCCGACTGCAGCCCCAGCATTTT.

In its sample, this clonotype was seen many times. For the CDR3, the DNA is TGCAGTGCTACCAGCGGTACTCTGAGGAATGAGCAGTTCTTC. This encodes CSATSGTLRNEQFF. The chain employs TRBV20-1 and TRBJ2-1; D possibly corresponds to TRBD2 (5 bases). The length of the CDR3 is 14 residues. The germline V and J ends were trimmed by 4 bases and 7 bases, with 17 bases remaining between them. Per germline, CDR1 DFQATT and CDR2 SNEGSKA (reference sequence).

This clonotype was observed at least ten times. This CDR3 reads CASSLAGRRGEDTQYF. DNA of the CDR3: TGTGCCAGCAGCTTGGCCGGGAGGCGGGGTGAAGATACGCAGTATTTT. The chain couples TRBV5-5 to TRBJ2-3, with 7 bases fitting TRBD2. With 0 bases clipped from V and 5 bases from J, the junction kept 9 bases outside the gene matches. This CDR3 has 16 residues. In germline, CDR1 is SGHKS, CDR2 YYEKEE (reference sequence).